This TCR beta chain was retrieved from a study of blood T cell repertoires in COVID-19. The overall study: Samples representing acute and convalescent COVID-19 were sourced from the United States, Italy and Spain.

Per the germline V gene, CDR1 is MGHDK and CDR2 is SYGVNS. This CDR3 is 15 amino acids long. V was pared by 5 bases and J by 5 bases, with 9 bases of the junction left unmatched. The assay was immunoSEQ multiplex PCR, and TCRdb's table has in-frame clones only and misses some. The profile covers 200,000 to 250,000 clones, with 80% to 90% appearing a single time and more than 3% taken by the ten largest. Participants came from roughly 23 US areas, aged roughly 18 to 95 years. Exposed participants came across a COVID-19 case within 2 weeks before study entry. The chain employs TRBV25-1 and TRBJ2-3; 8 bases align to TRBD1. The sample consisted of PBMCs or T cells enriched from blood (not recorded which). This TCR was recovered from a woman in her 30s who had been exposed to COVID-19. CDR3 region: CASSFIGQGEDTQYF. The CDR3 nucleotides read TGTGCCAGCAGTTTCATCGGACAGGGAGAAGATACGCAGTATTTT.